The 25 T cell receptor beta chains below all came from one sample that was sequenced in a study of response to subunit inactivated influenza vaccine. TCRdb re-called the RT-PCR reads through MiXCR, storing one row per CDR3 protein. The profile shows 500,000 to 650,000 distinct CDR3 sequences, around 8% of them singletons. Sample: PBMCs from blood, taken around 25 months after vaccination. All receptors come from a man between 50 and 69 years old who received an inactivated influenza vaccine.

This clonotype occurred a few times. The chain couples TRBV5-1 to TRBJ2-7; 11 bases align to TRBD1. Germline CDR1 is SGHRS and CDR2 is YFSETQ. Unmatched junction bases numbered 4, after V lost 1 base and J lost 1 base. This CDR3 spans 16 amino acids. The CDR3 nucleotides are TGCGCCAGCAGCTTGACCGGGACAGGGGGTTCCTACGAGCAGTACTTC. As protein: CASSLTGTGGSYEQYF.

The J gene is TRBJ1-3, the V gene TRBV7-2; D gene unclear. CDR3 length: 14 amino acids. Germline lookup yields CDR1 SGHTA and CDR2 FQGNSA. The V gene lost 1 base and the J gene lost 3 bases, with 7 bases spanning the gap. The CDR3 nucleotides are TGTGCCAGCAGCTTAGGGTGGGATGGAAACACCATATATTTT. It encodes CASSLGWDGNTIYF. The full variable domain, rest sourced from reference TRBV7-2 and TRBJ1-3, is GAGVSQSPSNKVTEKGKDVELRCDPISGHTALYWYRQSLGQGLEFLIYFQGNSAPDKSGLPSDRFSAERTGGSVSTLTIQRTQQEDSAVYLCASSLGWDGNTIYFGEGSWLTVV.

The V gene is TRBV20-1, the J gene TRBJ2-1, with unresolved D. Germline values: CDR1 DFQATT, CDR2 SNEGSKA (reference sequence). The V end lost 5 bases, the J end lost 8 bases, and 10 bases lay between the germline ends. This CDR3 is 11 amino acids long. CDR3 DNA sequence: TGCAGTGCTTCCTTAGGACATGAGCAGTTCTTC. Translating it yields CSASLGHEQFF.

This clonotype was counted only a few times. The V and J genes are TRBV6-5 and TRBJ2-3; D may be TRBD1 or TRBD2 (5 bases each). Between the trimmed V and J ends, which lost 4 bases and 7 bases, there was a span of 15 bases. The V gene's germline CDR1 is MNHEY and CDR2 SVGAGI. The CDR3 has 14 amino acids. The CDR3 DNA is TGTGCCAGCAGTTGGGACGCCTTACCCAATACGCAGTATTTT. Amino acid sequence: CASSWDALPNTQYF.

This clonotype came up many times. V gene TRBV5-1 combines with J gene TRBJ1-1; D ambiguous. The CDR3 length is 14 residues. V shed 0 bases and J shed 0 bases, with 6 bases lying between them. Germline V gives CDR1 SGHRS, CDR2 YFSETQ. Here the CDR3 reads CASSLERMNTEAFF. In DNA form, the CDR3 reads TGCGCCAGCAGCTTGGAACGGATGAACACTGAAGCTTTCTTT.

There are a few counts of this clonotype. V usage is TRBV6-5 and J usage is TRBJ1-1; TRBD1 might be the D (5 bases). CDR1 MNHEY and CDR2 SVGAGI come from the germline V gene. Trimming took 2 bases from V and 0 from J, leaving 13 bases between them. This CDR3 is built from 16 residues. CDR3 residues: CASSYNWGLVNTEAFF. CDR3 sequence (DNA): TGTGCCAGCAGTTACAATTGGGGGTTAGTGAACACTGAAGCTTTCTTT.

This clonotype has more than one count but fewer than ten. This sequence joins TRBV21-1 and TRBJ2-5; the table's D call, TRBD1, has no DNA check behind it. TRBV21-1 constitutes a pseudogene. The CDR3 runs 16 residues. CDR3 region: CASWHIWDRPQETQYF. CDR3 coding DNA: TGTGCCAGCTGGCACATTTGGGACAGACCTCAAGAGACCCAGTACTTC.

This clonotype was picked up a small number of times. The chain links TRBV4-1 to TRBJ1-1, with 9 bases identical to TRBD1. Germline values: CDR1 MGHRA, CDR2 YSYEKL. The CDR3 contains 14 residues. V shed 4 bases, J shed 6 bases, and the junction held 6 bases outside the gene matches. The CDR3 DNA reads TGCGCCAGCAGCCCTGTAACAGGGGGCTCTGAAGCTTTCTTT. As protein: CASSPVTGGSEAFF.

The CDR3 sequence: CASSVIPYEQYF. The CDR3, as DNA: TGTGCCAGCAGTGTAATCCCCTACGAGCAGTACTTC. This chain connects TRBV25-1 to TRBJ2-7, with D uncertain. Germline V gives CDR1 MGHDK, CDR2 SYGVNS. V was cut by 4 bases and J by 2 bases, with 6 bases left in between. This CDR3 spans 12 amino acids.

This clonotype was seen a handful of times. The chain recombines TRBV24-1 with TRBJ2-1, with D tentatively TRBD1 (6 bases). CDR3 length equals 14 residues. In germline, CDR1 is KGHDR, CDR2 SFDVKD. Trimming stripped 5 bases from V and 3 bases from J, with 10 bases between. CDR3 sequence reads: CATSGTGIYNEQFF. DNA for the CDR3: TGTGCCACCAGTGGAACAGGGATCTACAATGAGCAGTTCTTC.

The chain has TRBV6-2 or TRBV6-3 and TRBJ2-3; D not resolved. V lost 4 bases and J lost 3, with 14 bases in between. CDR1 MNHEY and CDR2 SVGEGT come from the germline V gene. The CDR3 is 15 amino acids. Here the CDR3 DNA reads TGTGCCAGCAGTTCCGCCGGTTTAAGGACAGATACGCAGTATTTT. The encoded protein is CASSSAGLRTDTQYF.

The chain has TRBV12-3 or TRBV12-4 and TRBJ2-5, with D perhaps matching TRBD2 (6 bases). V was cut by 3 bases and J by 5 bases, with 13 bases left in between. The CDR3 loop spans 14 amino acids. This CDR3 is CASSLEGQSETQYF. CDR3 bases: TGTGCCAGCAGTTTGGAGGGGCAATCGGAGACCCAGTACTTC.

The chain combines TRBV9 with TRBJ2-1, with D maybe TRBD1 (5 bases). The V and J ends lost 0 bases and 7 bases respectively, with 17 bases between them. The CDR3 runs 16 residues. Germline V gives CDR1 SGDLS, CDR2 YYNGEE. CDR3 in DNA: TGTGCCAGCAGCGTAGCTACAGCACGGACAACTAATGAGCAGTTCTTC. Translation: CASSVATARTTNEQFF.

Many counts were recorded for this clonotype. The chain recombines TRBV7-9 with TRBJ2-7, with D unclear. The CDR3 runs 13 residues. The V gene's germline CDR1 is SEHNR and CDR2 FQNEAQ (reference sequence). The V end lost 7 bases, the J end lost 2 bases, and 12 bases lay between the germline ends. CDR3 sequence (DNA): TGTGCCAGCACCGATATAAGAACCTACGAGCAGTACTTC. Amino acids: CASTDIRTYEQYF.

The rearrangement uses TRBV20-1 and TRBJ2-7; D uncertain. The CDR3 has 12 amino acids. In germline, CDR1 is DFQATT, CDR2 SNEGSKA (reference sequence). With 5 bases removed from V and 1 base from J, the gap between germline ends came to 9 bases. CDR3 sequence: CSAPLGSYEQYF. For the CDR3, the DNA is TGCAGTGCTCCCCTAGGTTCCTACGAGCAGTACTTC.

This clonotype was seen a few times. The chain is built from TRBV7-9 and TRBJ2-1; D gene uncertain. CDR3 length equals 11 residues. The ends were cut back, 6 bases at V and 8 bases at J, with 8 bases in the middle. CDR1 and CDR2 from the germline V gene are SEHNR and FQNEAQ (reference sequence). CDR3 amino acids: CASSRRDEQFF. The CDR3 nucleotides read TGTGCCAGCAGTCGACGGGATGAGCAGTTCTTC.

This clonotype has more than one count but fewer than ten. V and J are TRBV27 and TRBJ2-1; 8 bases map to TRBD2. V lost 4 bases to trimming and J lost 9 bases; unmatched junction nucleotides: 8. Germline lookup yields CDR1 MNHEY and CDR2 SMNVEV (reference sequence). This CDR3 spans 14 amino acids. The CDR3: CASSSPGRAPEQFF. DNA of the CDR3: TGTGCCAGCAGTTCCCCCGGGAGGGCCCCTGAGCAGTTCTTC.

Concerning this clonotype itself: One end of the junction fails to match germline, which may point to a read error. As DNA, the CDR3 is TGTGCCAGCAGTCAAAATGGCGGGAACAATTCACCCCACCACTTT. Translating it yields CASSQNGGNNSPHHF. The rearrangement links TRBV27 to TRBJ1-6; no clear D gene. Germline CDR1 and CDR2: MNHEY and SMNVEV (reference sequence). There are 15 residues in the CDR3.

This clonotype was recorded at least ten times. V and J are TRBV24-1 and TRBJ2-3; TRBD2 matches 9 bases. CDR1 KGHDR and CDR2 SFDVKD come from the germline V gene. CDR3 length: 16 amino acids. The J segment lost 4 bases and the V segment lost 4 bases, leaving 8 bases of the junction unmatched. For the CDR3, the DNA is TGTGCCACCAGTGAAATTGCGGGGGGGAGCTCAGATACGCAGTATTTT. It codes for CATSEIAGGSSDTQYF.

This clonotype was seen many times. The chain carries TRBV28 and TRBJ2-7; D call uncertain. The V gene's germline CDR1 is MDHEN and CDR2 SYDVKM. This CDR3 region has 13 residues. Trimming took 3 bases from V and 0 from J, leaving 6 bases between them. Written as DNA, the CDR3 is TGTGCCAGCAGTTTGGGGATCTCCTACGAGCAGTACTTC. Protein: CASSLGISYEQYF. The whole variable domain, remainder taken from reference TRBV28 and TRBJ2-7, is DVKVTQSSRYLVKRTGEKVFLECVQDMDHENMFWYRQDPGLGLRLIYFSYDVKMKEKGDIPEGYSVSREKKERFSLILESASTNQTSMYLCASSLGISYEQYFGPGTRLTVT.

This clonotype was detected ten times or more. This chain joins TRBV28 and TRBJ1-5; D unresolved. The CDR3 runs 14 residues. V lost 1 base and J lost 0, with 4 bases in between. CDR1 MDHEN and CDR2 SYDVKM come from the germline V gene. CDR3 sequence: CASSLSSSNQPQHF. DNA for the CDR3: TGTGCCAGCAGTTTATCGTCTAGCAATCAGCCCCAGCATTTT.

This clonotype was observed a few times. The rearrangement joins TRBV10-3 to TRBJ2-5; D is perhaps TRBD1 (5 bases). V lost 0 bases, J lost 2 bases, and 7 bases lay in between. Germline loops: CDR1 ENHRY, CDR2 SYGVKD. This CDR3 is 14 amino acids long. The CDR3 here is CAISESGPQETQYF. The CDR3 coding sequence is TGTGCCATCAGTGAGTCGGGGCCTCAAGAGACCCAGTACTTC.

This clonotype occurred many times. The chain is built from TRBV5-1 and TRBJ1-1, with D tentatively TRBD1 (6 bases). Trimming cost V 5 bases and J 0 bases, with 14 bases left between them. CDR1 is SGHRS and CDR2 is YFSETQ in the germline V gene. The length of the CDR3 is 15 residues. DNA of the CDR3: TGCGCCAGCAGACCGCGGACAGCTTTGAACACTGAAGCTTTCTTT. Its protein product is CASRPRTALNTEAFF. Supplemented by reference TRBV5-1 and TRBJ1-1, the full variable domain reads KAGVTQTPRYLIKTRGQQVTLSCSPISGHRSVSWYQQTPGQGLQFLFEYFSETQRNKGNFPGRFSGRQFSNSRSEMNVSTLELGDSALYLCASRPRTALNTEAFFGQGTRLTVV.

In this sample, this clonotype turned up many times. The chain employs TRBV5-1 and TRBJ2-7, with 9 positions matching TRBD1. V lost 0 bases to trimming and J lost 0 bases; unmatched junction nucleotides: 10. The CDR3 covers 18 residues. Looked up from germline, CDR1 is SGHRS and CDR2 is YFSETQ. CDR3 nucleotide sequence: TGCGCCAGCAGCTTGGCCCCGCCCGGGACAGGGAGCTCCTACGAGCAGTACTTC. Translation: CASSLAPPGTGSSYEQYF.

Regarding this clonotype: This could be a read error, since a much larger clone is one nucleotide away. CDR3 sequence (DNA): TGTGCCAGCAGTTTCTCTGCTAGCGGATATTACAATGAGCAGTTCTTC. Protein sequence: CASSFSASGYYNEQFF. The chain uses TRBV28 and TRBJ2-1, with TRBD2 identical over 7 bases. The V gene's germline CDR1 is MDHEN and CDR2 SYDVKM. This CDR3 is built from 16 residues. The J segment lost 4 bases and the V segment lost 3 bases, leaving 9 bases of the junction unmatched.